The next 28 T cell receptor beta chains were all read from a single sample in a study of blood T cell repertoires in COVID-19. Using immunoSEQ multiplex PCR, the repertoire was profiled, and TCRdb retains in-frame clones only, with some absent. This sample has 200,000 to 250,000 clones; more than 80% occur once, and the top ten carry roughly 8%. Sequencing used peripheral blood. These TCRs come from a woman older than 75 with COVID-19, enrolled during active disease.

To note about this clone: One end of the junction varies from germline; a read error may be responsible. The rearrangement joins TRBV3-1 (or the pseudogene TRBV3-2) to TRBJ1-5; D may be TRBD1 (5 bases). The CDR3 loop spans 14 amino acids. CDR1 and CDR2 from the germline V gene are LGHDT and YNNKEL (reference sequence). CDR3 in DNA: TGTGCCAGCAGCCAAAGACAGAGCAATCGGCCCCAGCATTTT. Protein sequence: CASSQRQSNRPQHF.

This rearrangement joins TRBV6-6 to TRBJ1-4; 7 nucleotides match TRBD1. The germline CDR1 and CDR2 sequences are MNHNY and SVGAGI (reference sequence). J was trimmed by 7 bases and V by 5 bases; bases with no gene match: 13. The CDR3 covers 16 residues. The CDR3 here is CASSPHATGLGEKLFF. In DNA, the CDR3 is TGTGCCAGCAGTCCTCACGCGACAGGGTTGGGTGAAAAACTGTTTTTT.

The chain carries TRBV2 and TRBJ1-4; TRBD1 matches 7 bases. Germline V gene lookup returns CDR1 SNHLY and CDR2 FYNNEI. The CDR3 consists of 14 residues. V shed 6 bases and J 4 bases; nucleotides not matched to a gene: 5. The CDR3 DNA follows: TGTGCCAGCAGCATAGGACAGGATAATGAAAAACTGTTTTTT. Protein sequence: CASSIGQDNEKLFF.

The chain has TRBV5-1 and TRBJ1-1; TRBD1 aligns across 8 bases. The CDR3 is made up of 14 amino acids. V lost 0 bases and J lost 6; bases outside the gene matches: 4. Germline values: CDR1 SGHRS, CDR2 YFSETQ. The CDR3 sequence: CASSLVQGEAEAFF. The CDR3 nucleotides read TGCGCCAGCAGCTTGGTACAGGGGGAGGCTGAAGCTTTCTTT.

This chain joins TRBV7-2 and TRBJ2-1, with TRBD2 identical over 7 bases. Per the germline V gene, CDR1 is SGHTA and CDR2 is FQGNSA. V lost 5 bases and J lost 4; bases outside the gene matches: 5. The CDR3 is 14 amino acids. CDR3 nucleotide sequence: TGTGCCAGCAGCCTTACAGCGGGGTACAATGAGCAGTTCTTC. This encodes CASSLTAGYNEQFF.

The chain has TRBV29-1 and TRBJ1-2; D is perhaps TRBD1 (5 bases). From germline, CDR1 is SQVTM and CDR2 ANQGSEA. This CDR3 is built from 11 residues. V shed 4 bases and J shed 5 bases, with 8 bases lying between them. The DNA for the CDR3 is TGCAGCGTTGTAAGGGGATATGGCTACACCTTC. This codes for CSVVRGYGYTF.

V and J are TRBV4-1 and TRBJ2-7, with 11 positions matching TRBD2. CDR1 and CDR2 (germline): MGHRA, YSYEKL. The CDR3 is 15 residues long. V trimming: 3 bases; J trimming: 4 bases; junction bases outside the gene matches: 5. The CDR3 bases are TGCGCCAGCAGCCAGCCCGGGACTAGCGGATACGAGCAGTACTTC. Amino acids: CASSQPGTSGYEQYF.

The chain joins TRBV19 to TRBJ1-5; unclear D gene. V shed 7 bases and J shed 6 bases, with 10 bases lying between them. The CDR3 is 12 residues long. CDR1 is LNHDA and CDR2 is SQIVND in the germline V gene (reference sequence). The CDR3 coding sequence is TGTGCCAGTACCTCCTCCGGTCAGCCCCAGCATTTT. As protein: CASTSSGQPQHF.

The rearrangement links TRBV7-9 to TRBJ1-4; TRBD1 aligns across 8 bases. This CDR3 has 17 residues. V shed 4 bases, J shed 4 bases, and the junction held 11 bases outside the gene matches. Germline CDR1 reads SEHNR; CDR2 reads FQNEAQ (reference sequence). CDR3 sequence: CASSSQGATFNNEKLFF. The DNA of the CDR3 is TGTGCCAGCAGCTCCCAGGGGGCGACGTTTAATAATGAAAAACTGTTTTTT.

CDR3 region: CASSQDVRRGEQYF. DNA of the CDR3: TGTGCCAGCAGCCAAGATGTTAGGAGGGGCGAGCAGTACTTC. The chain joins TRBV3-1 (or the pseudogene TRBV3-2) to TRBJ2-7; perhaps TRBD2 as D (6 bases). CDR1 is LGHDT and CDR2 is YNNKEL in the germline V gene (reference sequence). CDR3 size: 14 residues. Trimming stripped 0 bases from V and 6 bases from J, with 12 bases between.

The gene calls are TRBV19 and TRBJ1-5; 10 nucleotides agree with TRBD1. Germline CDR1 and CDR2: LNHDA and SQIVND (reference sequence). This CDR3 has 16 amino acids. V was pared by 6 bases and J by 4 bases, with 9 bases of the junction left unmatched. CDR3 sequence (DNA): TGTGCCAGTAGGACAGGGGGCCGGGGGGAGAATCAGCCCCAGCATTTT. Encoded protein: CASRTGGRGENQPQHF.

The V call is TRBV5-6, the J call TRBJ2-1; tentative D call: TRBD1 (6 bases). The germline V gene encodes CDR1 SGHDT and CDR2 YYEEEE. CDR3 size: 16 residues. V was cut by 5 bases and J by 1 base, with 16 bases left in between. DNA for the CDR3: TGTGCCAGCAGTTTTCGGACGGGACATTCCTACAATGAGCAGTTCTTC. It specifies CASSFRTGHSYNEQFF.

J is TRBJ1-4 and V is TRBV2; no reliable D call. V dropped 7 bases and J dropped 3 bases, with 12 bases sitting between them. Germline loops: CDR1 SNHLY, CDR2 FYNNEI. CDR3 length: 14 residues. The CDR3 spells CASTNGVPNEKLFF. As DNA, the CDR3 is TGTGCCAGCACAAACGGGGTTCCTAATGAAAAACTGTTTTTT.

The rearrangement joins TRBV29-1 to TRBJ2-5; D ambiguous. Germline V CDR1 and CDR2: SQVTM, ANQGSEA. The V end was cut by 8 bases, the J end by 4 bases, with 11 bases between. This CDR3 is 11 amino acids long. CDR3 sequence reads: CSLDSGETQYF. CDR3 nucleotides: TGCAGCTTAGATAGTGGAGAGACCCAGTACTTC.

V gene TRBV4-1 combines with J gene TRBJ1-1; D uncertain. The CDR3 totals 13 residues. The V end lost 0 bases, the J end lost 3 bases, and 5 bases lay between the germline ends. CDR1 is MGHRA, CDR2 YSYEKL, per germline. The CDR3 here is CASSQDHDTEAFF. The CDR3 DNA follows: TGCGCCAGCAGCCAAGATCATGACACTGAAGCTTTCTTT.

This clone was counted once. The chain couples TRBV6-1 to TRBJ1-3, with D possibly TRBD1 on 5 matching bases. Germline values: CDR1 MNHNS, CDR2 SASEGT. V was cut by 2 bases and J by 4 bases, with 12 bases left in between. The CDR3 runs to 15 residues. This CDR3 reads CASSEMVSGGNTIYF. The CDR3 DNA is TGTGCCAGCAGTGAAATGGTGTCAGGGGGAAACACCATATATTTT.

This clone came up once. The chain couples TRBV5-6 to TRBJ2-5, with 10 bases identical to TRBD2. V shed 3 bases, J shed 4 bases, and the junction held 3 bases outside the gene matches. CDR3 length equals 14 residues. Germline values: CDR1 SGHDT, CDR2 YYEEEE. CDR3 DNA sequence: TGTGCCAGCAGCTCCCTAGCGGGAGCAGAGACCCAGTACTTC. Amino acid sequence: CASSSLAGAETQYF.

The chain carries TRBV27 and TRBJ2-7, with a possible D match to TRBD1 (6 bases). The CDR3 consists of 15 residues. The V gene lost 4 bases and the J gene lost 2 bases, with 15 bases spanning the gap. Germline V gene sequence: CDR1 MNHEY, CDR2 SMNVEV (reference sequence). The DNA of the CDR3 is TGTGCCAGCAGTTGGGGGCTAGGGCCCCCCTACGAGCAGTACTTC. This translates into CASSWGLGPPYEQYF.

The chain combines TRBV6-1 with TRBJ2-5; 7 bases are a match to TRBD2. Germline V gives CDR1 MNHNS, CDR2 SASEGT. V was clipped by 3 bases and J by 5 bases; unmatched bases: 9. The CDR3 consists of 15 residues. In DNA, the CDR3 is TGTGCCAGCAGTGATGGCGGGGTGGGAGGGGAGACCCAGTACTTC. Its protein is CASSDGGVGGETQYF.

The chain employs TRBV2 and TRBJ2-5; D is perhaps TRBD2 (6 bases). The V gene's germline CDR1 is SNHLY and CDR2 FYNNEI. Between the trimmed V and J ends, which lost 8 bases and 5 bases, there was a span of 18 bases. The CDR3 spans 14 residues. CDR3 loop: CASLFGGAIETQYF. The CDR3 DNA sequence: TGTGCCAGCCTCTTCGGAGGGGCGATTGAGACCCAGTACTTC. The full variable domain, completed using reference TRBV2 and TRBJ2-5, is EPEVTQTPSHQVTQMGQEVILRCVPISNHLYFYWYRQILGQKVEFLVSFYNNEISEKSEIFDDQFSVERPDGSNFTLKIRSTKLEDSAMYFCASLFGGAIETQYFGPGTRLLVL.

The rearrangement uses TRBV23-1 and TRBJ2-7, with TRBD1 matching 7 bases. TRBV23-1 has ORF status, its function being uncertain. The CDR3 extends over 15 amino acids. With 2 bases clipped from V and 3 bases from J, the junction kept 7 bases outside the gene matches. CDR3 sequence reads: CASSQAHRGGYEQYF. CDR3 nucleotides: TGCGCCAGCAGTCAAGCCCACAGGGGTGGCTACGAGCAGTACTTC.

This sequence joins TRBV7-3 and TRBJ2-2; a weak D match, TRBD2 (5 bases). V was shortened by 1 base and J by 0 bases, with 9 bases between the two germline ends. This CDR3 contains 16 residues. Germline values: CDR1 SGHTA, CDR2 FQGTGA. CDR3 DNA sequence: TGTGCCAGCAGCTTAAGGGCTAGCACGAACACCGGGGAGCTGTTTTTT. It specifies CASSLRASTNTGELFF.

The chain joins TRBV28 to TRBJ1-2; 7 bases agree with TRBD1. CDR3 size: 16 residues. With 7 bases clipped from V and 5 bases from J, the junction kept 16 bases outside the gene matches. Germline values: CDR1 MDHEN, CDR2 SYDVKM. CDR3 amino acids: CASTLWAGGLSYGYTF. The CDR3 DNA is TGTGCCAGCACCCTCTGGGCAGGGGGTCTAAGTTATGGCTACACCTTC.

This clone was seen once. The gene calls are TRBV18 and TRBJ1-1; maybe TRBD1 (6 bases). Germline V gene sequence: CDR1 KGHSH, CDR2 LQKENI. The CDR3 covers 14 residues. V gave up 3 bases and J gave up 0 bases, with 8 bases separating them. CDR3 loop: CASSPPGVNTEAFF. In DNA, the CDR3 is TGTGCCAGCTCACCGCCAGGGGTGAACACTGAAGCTTTCTTT.

The genes are TRBV18 and TRBJ1-6; no firm D call. There are 12 residues in the CDR3. V shed 6 bases and J shed 4 bases, with 4 bases lying between them. Germline CDR1 is KGHSH and CDR2 is LQKENI. CDR3 region: CASSTYNSPLHF. The CDR3 nucleotides read TGTGCCAGCTCGACATATAATTCACCCCTCCACTTT.

This clone has only one observation. CDR3 protein: CASSYLALDEQFF. The CDR3 DNA sequence: TGTGCCAGCAGTTACTTAGCGTTGGATGAGCAGTTCTTC. V and J are TRBV6-2 or TRBV6-3 and TRBJ2-1; the D gene is possibly TRBD2 (5 bases). Trimming left V 1 base short and J 8 bases short, with 9 bases between. The CDR3 covers 13 residues. In germline, CDR1 is MNHEY, CDR2 SVGEGT.

This clone has a handful of counts. The rearrangement joins TRBV5-1 to TRBJ2-3; 12 nucleotides line up with TRBD2. In germline, CDR1 is SGHRS, CDR2 YFSETQ. V trimming: 3 bases; J trimming: 0 bases; junction bases outside the gene matches: 8. The CDR3 is 18 residues long. CDR3 loop: CASSYEGLAGISTDTQYF. The CDR3, as DNA: TGCGCCAGCAGCTATGAAGGACTAGCGGGGATTAGCACAGATACGCAGTATTTT.

The gene calls are TRBV18 and TRBJ1-4; D ambiguous. The CDR3 sequence is 15 residues long. Germline-derived CDR1 and CDR2 are KGHSH and LQKENI. The ends were cut back, 3 bases at V and 5 bases at J, with 13 bases in the middle. In DNA form, the CDR3 reads TGTGCCAGCTCACCGGTCACAGCACCGAATGAAAAACTGTTTTTT. Its translation: CASSPVTAPNEKLFF.